Shown below are 27 T cell receptor beta chains from a single sample sequenced in a study of T cell repertoires in cytomegalovirus infection. MiXCR was run by TCRdb on the reads, yielding one entry per CDR3 protein. The data show approximately 700,000 distinct CDR3 sequences, less than 40% seen once. The sequenced sample was PBMCs. Receptors were obtained from a human donor in good health (CMV status not recorded). Some clones in this sample may be carry-over from other donors' samples.

This clonotype was recorded once. The chain recombines TRBV6-1 with TRBJ1-5; perhaps TRBD1 as D (5 bases). The CDR3 contains 13 residues. The V gene lost 3 bases and the J gene lost 6 bases, with 9 bases spanning the gap. CDR1 MNHNS and CDR2 SASEGT come from the germline V gene. The CDR3 loop is CASSERGGQPQHF. The CDR3 DNA is TGTGCCAGCAGTGAGAGGGGTGGTCAGCCCCAGCATTTT.

The chain links TRBV5-1 to TRBJ1-2; D gene unclear. The CDR3 is made up of 15 amino acids. V lost 3 bases and J 0 bases, leaving 12 bases between the germline ends. Germline V gives CDR1 SGHRS, CDR2 YFSETQ. The CDR3 nucleotides are TGCGCCAGCAGCTCCTCCCTAGAAGCTAACTATGGCTACACCTTC. Protein: CASSSSLEANYGYTF. Full variable domain (missing parts from reference TRBV5-1 and TRBJ1-2): KAGVTQTPRYLIKTRGQQVTLSCSPISGHRSVSWYQQTPGQGLQFLFEYFSETQRNKGNFPGRFSGRQFSNSRSEMNVSTLELGDSALYLCASSSSLEANYGYTFGSGTRLTVV.

A few counts support this clonotype. The chain joins TRBV6-5 to TRBJ2-3, with 7 bases that match TRBD1. Trimming cost V 2 bases and J 2 bases; bases outside gene matches: 4. The CDR3 is 15 amino acids. CDR1 is MNHEY and CDR2 is SVGAGI in the germline V gene. The CDR3 reads CASSYGDSYTDTQYF. Here the CDR3 DNA reads TGTGCCAGCAGTTACGGGGACAGCTACACAGATACGCAGTATTTT.

There are a few counts of this clonotype. The V gene is TRBV12-5, the J gene TRBJ1-1; no firm D call. The CDR3 is made up of 14 amino acids. Per germline, CDR1 LGHNT and CDR2 FRNRAP. The germline V and J ends were trimmed by 0 bases and 8 bases, with 13 bases remaining between them. Here the CDR3 reads CASGLVPGAEEAFF. CDR3 DNA sequence: TGTGCTAGTGGTTTGGTACCGGGTGCTGAAGAAGCTTTCTTT.

The chain carries TRBV7-4 and TRBJ1-2, with TRBD1 matching 7 bases. Germline-derived CDR1 and CDR2 are SGHVT and SQSDAQ. V shed 1 base, J shed 7 bases, and the junction held 9 bases outside the gene matches. This CDR3 spans 15 amino acids. In DNA, the CDR3 is TGTGCCAGCAGCTTAGAGGACAGGCCCGACCCTGGCTACACCTTC. Translation: CASSLEDRPDPGYTF. Based on the CDR3 plus reference TRBV7-4 and TRBJ1-2, the full variable domain is GAGVSQSPRYKVAKRGRDVALRCDSISGHVTLYWYRQTLGQGSEVLTYSQSDAQRDKSGRPSGRFSAERPERSVSTLKIQRTEQGDSAVYLCASSLEDRPDPGYTFGSGTRLTVV.

The chain's CDR3 is CASRGTGAETGELFF. CDR3 nucleotides: TGTGCCAGCAGGGGGACAGGGGCTGAGACCGGGGAGCTGTTTTTT. The chain couples TRBV6-5 to TRBJ2-2; TRBD1 agrees at 10 bases. Germline V gene sequence: CDR1 MNHEY, CDR2 SVGAGI. The CDR3 runs 15 residues. J gave up 5 bases and V 6 bases, and 6 bases lay outside the gene matches.

This sequence joins TRBV11-2 and TRBJ1-2, with D unresolved. This CDR3 contains 15 residues. V was pared by 0 bases and J by 4 bases, with 12 bases between. Germline assignment: CDR1 SGHAT and CDR2 FQNNGV. The CDR3 is CASSLEVPGSYGYTF. Here the CDR3 DNA reads TGTGCCAGCAGCTTAGAGGTCCCTGGCAGCTATGGCTACACCTTC.

In the case of this clonotype: Sequence at one end of the junction differs from germline and may be a read error. This chain links TRBV27 with TRBJ1-5, with a possible D match to TRBD1 (6 bases). Germline assignment: CDR1 MNHEY and CDR2 SMNVEV (reference sequence). CDR3 length: 17 residues. CDR3 coding DNA: TGTGCCAGCAGTTTATCCGGCAGGGGTGATAGCAATCAGCCCCAGCATTGG. As protein: CASSLSGRGDSNQPQHW.

This chain connects TRBV6-5 to TRBJ2-3, with TRBD2 matching 8 bases. Trimming at V came to 1 base and at J to 8 bases, leaving 8 bases not matched to a gene. Germline-derived CDR1 and CDR2 are MNHEY and SVGAGI. The CDR3 covers 15 residues. CDR3 region: CASSYLGLDLATQYF. In DNA, the CDR3 is TGTGCCAGCAGTTACTTGGGACTAGACTTAGCTACGCAGTATTTT.

The rearrangement joins TRBV5-1 to TRBJ1-2; D perhaps matches TRBD1 (5 bases). Trimming pared 0 bases from V and 2 bases from J, leaving 17 bases between. The CDR3 runs to 17 residues. Germline CDR1 SGHRS, CDR2 YFSETQ. The CDR3 nucleotides read TGCGCCAGCAGCTTGGGGGGATCAGGGCTCCAAAACTATGGCTACACCTTC. Encoded protein: CASSLGGSGLQNYGYTF.

The V gene is TRBV14, the J gene TRBJ1-1; D ambiguous. Germline V CDR1 and CDR2: SGHDN, FVKESK. V was cut by 0 bases and J by 5 bases, with 7 bases left in between. The CDR3 spans 13 residues. The CDR3 nucleotides read TGTGCCAGCAGCCAAGAACGAGGGACTGAAGCTTTCTTT. Translation gives CASSQERGTEAFF. The full variable domain, in which reference TRBV14 and TRBJ1-1 provide the parts outside the CDR3, is EAGVTQFPSHSVIEKGQTVTLRCDPISGHDNLYWYRRVMGKEIKFLLHFVKESKQDESGMPNNRFLAERTGGTYSTLKVQPAELEDSGVYFCASSQERGTEAFFGQGTRLTVV.

This clonotype occurred once. The CDR3 carries no conserved terminal phenylalanine or tryptophan, so it likely arises from a read error. The chain recombines TRBV6-1 with TRBJ1-2, with D hard to call. Trimming removed 1 base from V and 7 bases from J, with 16 bases in between. Germline CDR1 and CDR2: MNHNS and SASEGT. This CDR3 region has 15 residues. Written as DNA, the CDR3 is TGTGCCAGCAGTGAAGAAGTGAAGGGAGCTAGTGGCTACACCTTA. Amino acids: CASSEEVKGASGYTL.

The chain links TRBV5-4 to TRBJ2-1; 13 bases are shared with TRBD2. Germline lookup yields CDR1 SGHNT and CDR2 YYREEE (reference sequence). The length of the CDR3 is 16 residues. V gave up 3 bases and J gave up 8 bases; unmatched junction bases: 8. Written as DNA, the CDR3 is TGTGCCAGCAGCTCTGGGACTAGCGGGGCCCTTGATGAGCAGTTCTTC. Translated, it gives CASSSGTSGALDEQFF.

The J gene is TRBJ1-6, the V gene TRBV28; 7 positions match TRBD1. Germline CDR1 reads MDHEN; CDR2 reads SYDVKM. The CDR3 extends over 14 amino acids. Germline trimming cut 2 bases from V and 10 bases from J; bases unmatched to any gene: 5. Written as DNA, the CDR3 is TGTGCCAGCAGTTTAGACAGGGTTACGTCACCCCTCCACTTT. Its translation is CASSLDRVTSPLHF.

The chain carries TRBV2 and TRBJ1-4; no firm D call. V shed 4 bases and J shed 5 bases, with 14 bases lying between them. The length of the CDR3 is 15 residues. In germline, CDR1 is SNHLY, CDR2 FYNNEI. CDR3 region: CASSGSVSRNEKLFF. In DNA, the CDR3 is TGTGCCAGCAGTGGTTCCGTCAGCCGGAATGAAAAACTGTTTTTT.

Regarding this clonotype: Given a much more abundant clone one base away, this may be a read error. The chain is built from TRBV7-8 and TRBJ1-1; D is perhaps TRBD1 (6 bases). Per germline, CDR1 SGHVS and CDR2 FQNEAQ. The CDR3 has 15 residues. V gave up 5 bases and J gave up 0 bases, with 13 bases separating them. CDR3 protein: CASSPKTGLNTEAFF. CDR3 in DNA: TGTGCCAGCAGCCCAAAGACAGGCCTGAACACTGAAGCTTTCTTT. The whole variable domain, remainder taken from reference TRBV7-8 and TRBJ1-1, is GAGVSQSPRYKVAKRGQDVALRCDPISGHVSLFWYQQALGQGPEFLTYFQNEAQLDKSGLPSDRFFAERPEGSVSTLKIQRTQQEDSAVYLCASSPKTGLNTEAFFGQGTRLTVV.

The chain uses TRBV10-3 and TRBJ2-7; D is unresolved. Germline V lookup: CDR1 ENHRY, CDR2 SYGVKD. The CDR3 extends over 11 amino acids. Trimming took off 6 bases at V and 0 bases at J, with 3 bases between the two ends. This CDR3 is CAIRSSYEQYF. The CDR3 region has the DNA TGTGCCATCAGGAGCTCCTACGAGCAGTACTTC.

A word on this clonotype: A much larger clone differs from this one at a single base, so this may be a read error. The chain couples TRBV7-6 to TRBJ2-3; D may correspond to TRBD1 or TRBD2 (7 bases each). The CDR3 runs to 14 residues. Looked up from germline, CDR1 is SGHVS and CDR2 is FNYEAQ. Here the CDR3 DNA reads TGTGCCTGCAGGGCGAATCCAGGGGGGGGTACGCAGTATTTT. Its translation: CACRANPGGGTQYF.

This clonotype has just a few counts. CDR3 residues: CASSYSGPNNSPLHF. CDR3 nucleotides: TGTGCCAGCAGTTACTCGGGCCCGAATAATTCACCCCTCCACTTT. This chain links TRBV6-5 with TRBJ1-6, with no clear D. The length of the CDR3 is 15 residues. In germline, CDR1 is MNHEY, CDR2 SVGAGI. V was cut by 0 bases and J by 5 bases, with 8 bases left in between.

This clonotype turned up a few times. A much larger clone lies a single base off, so this may be a read error. The chain is built from TRBV7-9 and TRBJ2-6; tentatively, D is TRBD1 (6 bases). Germline V lookup: CDR1 SEHNR, CDR2 FQNEAQ (reference sequence). The CDR3 spans 15 residues. The germline V and J ends were trimmed by 4 bases and 4 bases, with 11 bases remaining between them. The CDR3, as DNA: TGTGCCAGCAGCTCGAACAGGGTCGGGGCCAACGTCCTGACTTTC. Protein product: CASSSNRVGANVLTF.

This clonotype was counted a few times. The chain combines TRBV29-1 with TRBJ2-1; 14 nucleotides align to TRBD2. The CDR3 has 14 residues. V lost 1 base to trimming and J lost 9 bases; unmatched junction nucleotides: 2. CDR1 SQVTM and CDR2 ANQGSEA come from the germline V gene. The CDR3 sequence is CSVEGGLAGVEQFF. The CDR3 DNA reads TGCAGCGTTGAAGGGGGACTAGCGGGAGTTGAGCAGTTCTTC.

This clonotype was counted only a few times. This sequence joins TRBV14 and TRBJ1-6, with 8 bases matching TRBD1. V lost 2 bases, J lost 12 bases, and 9 bases stayed unmatched. CDR3 size: 15 residues. Germline loops: CDR1 SGHDN, CDR2 FVKESK. The CDR3 DNA reads TGTGCCAGCAGCCAATTTAACGCCAGGGGGCTACCCCTCCACTTT. It specifies CASSQFNARGLPLHF.

The chain joins TRBV20-1 to TRBJ2-7; TRBD2 might be the D (5 bases). CDR1 and CDR2 (germline): DFQATT, SNEGSKA (reference sequence). The ends were cut back, 1 base at V and 2 bases at J, with 12 bases in the middle. The CDR3 is 14 residues long. The CDR3, as DNA: TGCAGTGCTAGAGCGGCCAGCGGCGCCTACGAGCAGTACTTC. This codes for CSARAASGAYEQYF.

DNA for the CDR3: TGTGCCAGCAACCGCGAGGACTTGGGATACAATGAGCAGTTCTTC. It yields the protein CASNREDLGYNEQFF. The chain combines TRBV6-6 with TRBJ2-1, with D perhaps TRBD2 (5 bases). Between the trimmed V and J ends, which lost 7 bases and 4 bases, there was a span of 17 bases. Germline V gene sequence: CDR1 MNHNY, CDR2 SVGAGI (reference sequence). The CDR3 has 15 amino acids.

V gene TRBV6-5 combines with J gene TRBJ1-6; D gene uncertain. Germline assignment: CDR1 MNHEY and CDR2 SVGAGI. Trimming stripped 10 bases from V and 9 bases from J, with 16 bases between. CDR3 size: 13 residues. The CDR3 region is CATTNGPGSPLHF. In DNA, the CDR3 is TGTGCCACCACTAATGGGCCGGGTTCACCCCTCCACTTT.

This clonotype has a handful of counts. V is TRBV24-1 and J is TRBJ2-3; D may be TRBD1 (5 bases). This CDR3 spans 14 amino acids. Germline lookup yields CDR1 KGHDR and CDR2 SFDVKD. Trimming shortened V by 0 bases and J by 6 bases, and 9 bases separated the two germline ends. CDR3 DNA sequence: TGTGCCACCAGTGATTTGGGCAGGGTGGATACGCAGTATTTT. Translating gives CATSDLGRVDTQYF.

At least ten counts were recorded for this clonotype. The chain carries TRBV7-2 and TRBJ2-1, with D possibly TRBD2 on 6 matching bases. This CDR3 is 13 amino acids long. CDR1 and CDR2 from the germline V gene are SGHTA and FQGNSA. Trimming shortened V by 5 bases and J by 7 bases, and 12 bases separated the two germline ends. The CDR3 reads CASSLVGGNEQFF. The CDR3 bases are TGTGCCAGCAGCCTCGTCGGGGGTAATGAGCAGTTCTTC.